This T cell receptor beta chain was documented in a study of brain T cells in children with intractable seizures. General study findings and limits: Pre-surgery blood may have been undersampled, hiding some clones. Patients' HCMV serostatus was unknown; virus specificity rests on CDR3 similarity alone.

This clone was seen just once. Its antigen is currently unknown. Germline V gives CDR1 LNHDA, CDR2 SQIVND (reference sequence). Trimming stripped 6 bases from V and 8 bases from J, with 16 bases between. This CDR3 has 14 residues. Patients received at least one anti-epileptic drug before surgery. Only in-frame clones appear in the TCRdb table, and some are missing; sequencing was by immunoSEQ multiplex PCR. The table has some 76,000 clones, approximately 94% seen once; the top ten hold 1.5% to 1.7%. The clonotype was recovered from a boy less than two years old with tuberous sclerosis and intractable seizures. The chain combines TRBV19 with TRBJ1-4; no definite D call. Material: peripheral blood, obtained at surgery. CDR3 DNA: TGTGCCAGTAGGGTTAGTTGGGCCCCAGAAAAACTGTTTTTT. Protein product: CASRVSWAPEKLFF.